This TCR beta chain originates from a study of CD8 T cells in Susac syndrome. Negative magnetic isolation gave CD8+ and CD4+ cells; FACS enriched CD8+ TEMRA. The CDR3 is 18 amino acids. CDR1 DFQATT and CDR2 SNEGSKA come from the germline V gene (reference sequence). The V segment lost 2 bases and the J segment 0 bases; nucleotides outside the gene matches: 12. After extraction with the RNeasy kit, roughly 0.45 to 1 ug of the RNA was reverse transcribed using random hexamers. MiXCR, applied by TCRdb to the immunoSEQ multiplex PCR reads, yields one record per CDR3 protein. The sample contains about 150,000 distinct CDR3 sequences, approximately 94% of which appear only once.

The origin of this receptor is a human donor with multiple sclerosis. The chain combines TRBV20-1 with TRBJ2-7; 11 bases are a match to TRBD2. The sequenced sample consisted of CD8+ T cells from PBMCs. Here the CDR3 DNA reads TGCAGTGCTAGACCCGCGGGACTAGCGGTCCCGAGCTCCTACGAGCAGTACTTC. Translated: CSARPAGLAVPSSYEQYF.